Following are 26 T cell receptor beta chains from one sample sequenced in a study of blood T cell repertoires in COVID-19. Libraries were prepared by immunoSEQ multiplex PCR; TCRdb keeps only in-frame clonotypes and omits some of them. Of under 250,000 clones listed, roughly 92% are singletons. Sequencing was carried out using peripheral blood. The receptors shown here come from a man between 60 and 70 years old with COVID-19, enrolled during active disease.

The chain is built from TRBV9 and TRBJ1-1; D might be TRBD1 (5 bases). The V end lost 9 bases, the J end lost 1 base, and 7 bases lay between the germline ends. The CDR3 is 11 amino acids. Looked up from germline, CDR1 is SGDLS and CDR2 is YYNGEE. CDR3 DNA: TGTGCCACAGGACAGAACACTGAAGCTTTCTTT. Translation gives CATGQNTEAFF.

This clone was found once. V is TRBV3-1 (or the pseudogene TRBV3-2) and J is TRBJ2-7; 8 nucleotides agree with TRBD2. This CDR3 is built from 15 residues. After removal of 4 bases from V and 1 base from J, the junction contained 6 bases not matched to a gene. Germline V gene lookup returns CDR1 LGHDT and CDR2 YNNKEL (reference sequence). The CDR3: CASSPPGLESYEQYF. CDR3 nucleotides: TGTGCCAGCAGCCCACCGGGACTAGAGTCCTACGAGCAGTACTTC.

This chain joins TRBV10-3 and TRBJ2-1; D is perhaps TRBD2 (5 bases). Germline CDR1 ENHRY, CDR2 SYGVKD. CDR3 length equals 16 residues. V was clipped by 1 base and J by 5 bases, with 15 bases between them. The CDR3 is CAISELTRELNNEQFF. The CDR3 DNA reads TGTGCCATCAGTGAGTTAACTAGGGAACTTAACAATGAGCAGTTCTTC.

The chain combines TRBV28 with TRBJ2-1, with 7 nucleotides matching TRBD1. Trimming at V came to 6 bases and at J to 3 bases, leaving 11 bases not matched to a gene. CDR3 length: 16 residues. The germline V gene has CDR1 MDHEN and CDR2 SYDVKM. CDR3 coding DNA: TGTGCCAGCAGACAAACGACAGGGAAGGGCTACAATGAGCAGTTCTTC. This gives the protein CASRQTTGKGYNEQFF.

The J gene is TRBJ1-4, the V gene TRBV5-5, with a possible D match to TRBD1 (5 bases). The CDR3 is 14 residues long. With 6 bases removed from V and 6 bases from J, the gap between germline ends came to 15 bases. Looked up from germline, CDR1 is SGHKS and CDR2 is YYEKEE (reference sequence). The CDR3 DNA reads TGTGCCAGCACCCCGGGGGGGTGGGATGAAAAACTGTTTTTT. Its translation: CASTPGGWDEKLFF.

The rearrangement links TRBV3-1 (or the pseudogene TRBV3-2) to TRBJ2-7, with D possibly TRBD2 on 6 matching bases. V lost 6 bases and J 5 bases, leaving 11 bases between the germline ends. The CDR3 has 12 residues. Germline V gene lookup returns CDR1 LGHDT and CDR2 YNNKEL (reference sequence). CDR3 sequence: CASSPTGDEQYF. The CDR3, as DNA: TGTGCCAGCAGTCCTACGGGGGACGAGCAGTACTTC.

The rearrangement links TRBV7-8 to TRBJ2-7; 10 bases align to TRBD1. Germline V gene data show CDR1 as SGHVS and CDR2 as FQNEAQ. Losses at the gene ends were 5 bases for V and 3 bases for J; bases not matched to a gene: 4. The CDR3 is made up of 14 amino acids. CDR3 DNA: TGTGCCAGCAGCAGACGGACAGGGGGCTACGAGCAGTACTTC. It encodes CASSRRTGGYEQYF.

The CDR3 sequence is CASSFRGGSPLHF. In DNA, the CDR3 is TGTGCCAGCAGTTTTAGGGGGGGTTCACCCCTCCACTTT. This rearrangement joins TRBV27 to TRBJ1-6; D perhaps matches TRBD1 (6 bases). CDR3 length: 13 amino acids. V lost 3 bases, J lost 9 bases, and 9 bases lay in between. The germline V gene encodes CDR1 MNHEY and CDR2 SMNVEV (reference sequence).

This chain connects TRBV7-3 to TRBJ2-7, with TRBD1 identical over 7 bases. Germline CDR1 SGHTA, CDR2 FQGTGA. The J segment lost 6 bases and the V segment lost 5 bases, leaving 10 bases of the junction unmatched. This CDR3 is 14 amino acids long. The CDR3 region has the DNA TGTGCCAGCAGCCCCGGGACAGCGTCTTCCGAGCAGTACTTC. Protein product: CASSPGTASSEQYF.

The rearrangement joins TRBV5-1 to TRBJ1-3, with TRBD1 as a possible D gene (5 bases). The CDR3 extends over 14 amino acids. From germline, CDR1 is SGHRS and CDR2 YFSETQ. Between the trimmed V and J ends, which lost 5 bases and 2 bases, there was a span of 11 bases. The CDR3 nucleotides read TGCGCCAGCAGGACAGCTAATGCTGGAAACACCATATATTTT. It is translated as CASRTANAGNTIYF.

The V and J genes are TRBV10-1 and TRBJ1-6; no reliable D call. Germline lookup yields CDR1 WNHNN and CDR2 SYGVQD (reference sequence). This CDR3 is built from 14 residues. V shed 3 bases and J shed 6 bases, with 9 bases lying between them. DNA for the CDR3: TGCGCCAGCAGTGATACTTCGTCTAATTCACCCCTCCACTTT. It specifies CASSDTSSNSPLHF.

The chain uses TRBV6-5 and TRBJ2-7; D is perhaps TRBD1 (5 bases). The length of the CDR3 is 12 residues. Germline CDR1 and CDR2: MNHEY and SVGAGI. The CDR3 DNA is TGTGCTCTGGATCAGGGAACTTACGAGCAGTACTTC. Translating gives CALDQGTYEQYF.

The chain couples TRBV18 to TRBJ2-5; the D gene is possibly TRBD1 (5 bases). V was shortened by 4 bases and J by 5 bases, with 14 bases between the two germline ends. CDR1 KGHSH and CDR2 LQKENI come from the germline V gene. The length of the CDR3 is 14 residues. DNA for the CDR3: TGTGCCAGCTCACTTACAGGCACCACGGAGACCCAGTACTTC. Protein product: CASSLTGTTETQYF.

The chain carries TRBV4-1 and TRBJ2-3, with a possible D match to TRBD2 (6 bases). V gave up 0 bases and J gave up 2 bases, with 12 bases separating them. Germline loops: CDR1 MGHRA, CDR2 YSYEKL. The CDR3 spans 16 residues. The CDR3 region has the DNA TGCGCCAGCAGCCAAGAAACGGGGACTCCCACAGATACGCAGTATTTT. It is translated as CASSQETGTPTDTQYF.

The CDR3 region is CASSSRDRGNYGYTF. CDR3 nucleotide sequence: TGTGCCAGTAGTAGCCGGGACAGGGGTAACTATGGCTACACCTTC. V gene TRBV19 combines with J gene TRBJ1-2, with 10 bases aligning to TRBD1. J lost 1 base, V lost 4 bases, and 3 bases had no gene match. The CDR3 spans 15 residues. Germline values: CDR1 LNHDA, CDR2 SQIVND (reference sequence).

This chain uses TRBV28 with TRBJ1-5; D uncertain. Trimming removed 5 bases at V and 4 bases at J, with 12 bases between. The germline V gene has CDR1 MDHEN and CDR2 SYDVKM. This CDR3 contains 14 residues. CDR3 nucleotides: TGTGCCAGCAGTCTATCGGGAATAAATCAGCCCCAGCATTTT. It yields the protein CASSLSGINQPQHF. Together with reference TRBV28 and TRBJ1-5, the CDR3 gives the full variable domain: DVKVTQSSRYLVKRTGEKVFLECVQDMDHENMFWYRQDPGLGLRLIYFSYDVKMKEKGDIPEGYSVSREKKERFSLILESASTNQTSMYLCASSLSGINQPQHFGDGTRLSIL.

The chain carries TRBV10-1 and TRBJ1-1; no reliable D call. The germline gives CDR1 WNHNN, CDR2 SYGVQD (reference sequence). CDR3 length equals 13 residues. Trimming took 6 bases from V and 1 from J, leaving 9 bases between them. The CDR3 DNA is TGCGCCAGCAGCCGAACAGCGAACACTGAAGCTTTCTTT. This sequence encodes CASSRTANTEAFF.

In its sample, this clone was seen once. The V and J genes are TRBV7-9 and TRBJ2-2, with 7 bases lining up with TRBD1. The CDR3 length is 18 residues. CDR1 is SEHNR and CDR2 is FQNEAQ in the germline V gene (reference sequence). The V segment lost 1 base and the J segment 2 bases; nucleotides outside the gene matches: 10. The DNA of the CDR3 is TGTGCCAGCAGCTTAGTCGAAGGGGGCTATTTCAACACCGGGGAGCTGTTTTTT. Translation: CASSLVEGGYFNTGELFF.

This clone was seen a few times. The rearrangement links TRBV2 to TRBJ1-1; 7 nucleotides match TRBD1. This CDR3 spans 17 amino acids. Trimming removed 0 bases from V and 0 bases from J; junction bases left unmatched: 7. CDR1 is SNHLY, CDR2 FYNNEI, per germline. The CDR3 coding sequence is TGTGCCAGCAGTGAAGCGTCCCCGGGACAGTTGAACACTGAAGCTTTCTTT. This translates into CASSEASPGQLNTEAFF.

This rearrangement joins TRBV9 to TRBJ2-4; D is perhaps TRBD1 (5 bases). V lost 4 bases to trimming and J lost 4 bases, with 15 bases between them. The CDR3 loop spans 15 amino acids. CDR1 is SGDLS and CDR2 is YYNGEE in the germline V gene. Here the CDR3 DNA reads TGTGCCAGCAGCTTAGACCCTTCAGGGAAAAACATTCAGTACTTC. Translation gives CASSLDPSGKNIQYF.

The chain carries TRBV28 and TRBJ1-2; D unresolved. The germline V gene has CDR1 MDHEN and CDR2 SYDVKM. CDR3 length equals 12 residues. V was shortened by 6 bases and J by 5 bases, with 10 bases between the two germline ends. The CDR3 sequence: CASSLLYYGYTF. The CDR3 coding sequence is TGTGCCAGCAGCTTACTGTATTATGGCTACACCTTC.

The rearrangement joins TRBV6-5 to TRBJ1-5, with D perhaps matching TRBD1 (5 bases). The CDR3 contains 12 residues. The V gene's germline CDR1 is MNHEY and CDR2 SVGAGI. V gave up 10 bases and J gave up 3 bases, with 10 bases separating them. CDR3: CATRQPNQPQHF. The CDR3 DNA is TGTGCCACGCGACAGCCCAATCAGCCCCAGCATTTT.

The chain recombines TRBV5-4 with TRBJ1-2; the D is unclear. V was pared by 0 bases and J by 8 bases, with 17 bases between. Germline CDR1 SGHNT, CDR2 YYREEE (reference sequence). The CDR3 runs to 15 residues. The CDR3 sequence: CASSLGSGLDWGYTF. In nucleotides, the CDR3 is TGTGCCAGCAGCTTGGGGTCAGGACTTGATTGGGGCTACACCTTC. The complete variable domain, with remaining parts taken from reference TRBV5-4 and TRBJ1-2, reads ETGVTQSPTHLIKTRGQQVTLRCSSQSGHNTVSWYQQALGQGPQFIFQYYREEENGRGNFPPRFSGLQFPNYSSELNVNALELDDSALYLCASSLGSGLDWGYTFGSGTRLTVV.

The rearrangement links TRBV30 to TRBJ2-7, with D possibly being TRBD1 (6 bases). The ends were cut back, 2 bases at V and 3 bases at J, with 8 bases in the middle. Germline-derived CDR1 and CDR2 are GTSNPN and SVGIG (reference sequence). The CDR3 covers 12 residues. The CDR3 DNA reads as TGTGCCTGGAGTCGGACAGTCTACGAGCAGTACTTC. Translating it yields CAWSRTVYEQYF.

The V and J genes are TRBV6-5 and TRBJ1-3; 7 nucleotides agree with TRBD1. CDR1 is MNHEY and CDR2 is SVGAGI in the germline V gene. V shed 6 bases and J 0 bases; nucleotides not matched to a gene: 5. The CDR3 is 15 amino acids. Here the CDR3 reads CASRPDRASGNTIYF. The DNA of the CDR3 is TGTGCCAGCAGACCTGACAGGGCCTCTGGAAACACCATATATTTT.

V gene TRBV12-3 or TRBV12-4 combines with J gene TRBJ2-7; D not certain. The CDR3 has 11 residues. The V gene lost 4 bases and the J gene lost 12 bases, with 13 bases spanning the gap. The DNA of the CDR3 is TGTGCCAGCAGTTCGCAGAGGCGGTGGTACTTC. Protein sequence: CASSSQRRWYF.